The present T cell receptor beta chain was sequenced within a study of blood T cell repertoires in COVID-19. Authors' methods: Researchers report that nucleated cell counts were estimated from reference gene primer amplification. Profiling relied on immunoSEQ multiplex PCR, and the TCRdb table lists in-frame clones only, not all of them. Clone size and V and J calls were adopted from that table, with D and trimming inferred from the DNA. The sample lists 98,000 or so clones; roughly 90% were seen once. Germline V CDR1 and CDR2: MDHEN, SYDVKM. The CDR3 sequence is 13 residues long. Trimming removed 6 bases at V and 6 bases at J, with 12 bases between.

Sequenced material: peripheral blood. This receptor was identified in a human donor in a cohort sampled during active COVID-19. The chain recombines TRBV28 with TRBJ2-1; D might be TRBD1 (6 bases). The chain's CDR3 is CASSPQGINEQFF. The CDR3 region has the DNA TGTGCCAGCAGCCCACAGGGTATCAATGAGCAGTTCTTC.